The next 29 T cell receptor beta chains were all read from a single sample in a study of cytomegalovirus exposure and HLA in healthy donors. The PCR was carried out with 60 Vbeta primers and 13 Jbeta primers. Method: immunoSEQ multiplex PCR; TCRdb's copy keeps in-frame clones and lacks some. The sample has 170,000 or so clones; over 70% are singletons. Material for sequencing was PBMCs. Source of these receptors: a woman between 45 and 60 years old in good health and CMV-seropositive.

The chain recombines TRBV9 with TRBJ2-7; 11 nucleotides agree with TRBD1. This CDR3 is built from 15 residues. The V and J ends lost 0 bases and 4 bases, in that order; junction bases with no gene match: 3. Germline V lookup: CDR1 SGDLS, CDR2 YYNGEE. CDR3 sequence: CASSVGGQGAYEQYF. Here the CDR3 DNA reads TGTGCCAGCAGCGTAGGAGGACAGGGGGCTTACGAGCAGTACTTC.

The V and J genes are TRBV2 and TRBJ2-4, with 13 bases that match TRBD2. The ends lost 11 bases at V and 9 bases at J; junction bases unmatched: 10. Germline V gives CDR1 SNHLY, CDR2 FYNNEI. CDR3 length: 14 amino acids. The CDR3 DNA reads TGTGCCTCCTCCGGACTAGCGGGAGAGGGCATTCAGTACTTC. It yields the protein CASSGLAGEGIQYF.

V is TRBV29-1 and J is TRBJ2-6; D is uncertain. This CDR3 has 14 amino acids. Per the germline V gene, CDR1 is SQVTM and CDR2 is ANQGSEA. V lost 5 bases, J lost 2 bases, and 10 bases lay in between. The CDR3 protein is CSVRDSTGANVLTF. For the CDR3, the DNA is TGCAGCGTTCGCGACTCCACTGGGGCCAACGTCCTGACTTTC.

This clone was counted a single time. The rearrangement joins TRBV14 to TRBJ2-1; 7 bases are a match to TRBD2. After removal of 4 bases from V and 2 bases from J, the junction contained 8 bases not matched to a gene. CDR1 and CDR2 from the germline V gene are SGHDN and FVKESK. This CDR3 has 16 amino acids. The CDR3 DNA reads as TGTGCCAGCAGCCCTACAGCGGGGTCAACCTACAATGAGCAGTTCTTC. This encodes CASSPTAGSTYNEQFF.

This chain connects TRBV30 to TRBJ1-3; no clear D gene. Trimming cost V 6 bases and J 4 bases, with 10 bases left between them. The CDR3 is made up of 12 amino acids. Germline V gene lookup returns CDR1 GTSNPN and CDR2 SVGIG (reference sequence). Written as DNA, the CDR3 is TGTGCCTGCCAGCGGACCGGAAACACCATATATTTT. It codes for CACQRTGNTIYF. Filled out from reference TRBV30 and TRBJ1-3, the complete variable domain reads SQTIHQWPATLVQPVGSPLSLECTVEGTSNPNLYWYRQAAGRGLQLLFYSVGIGQISSEVPQNLSASRPQDRQFILSSKKLLLSDSGFYLCACQRTGNTIYFGEGSWLTVV.

The chain uses TRBV30 and TRBJ2-2, with 14 bases aligning to TRBD2. Trimming removed 0 bases from V and 7 bases from J; junction bases left unmatched: 7. The CDR3 consists of 17 residues. CDR1 is GTSNPN and CDR2 is SVGIG in the germline V gene (reference sequence). DNA of the CDR3: TGTGCCTGGAGTGTGGCGGGACTAGCGGGGGAGAACGGGGAGCTGTTTTTT. Amino acids: CAWSVAGLAGENGELFF.

This sequence joins TRBV28 and TRBJ2-2; 12 bases agree with TRBD2. Trimming took 5 bases from V and 8 from J; bases not matched to a gene: 9. CDR3 length: 16 residues. Germline V gene data show CDR1 as MDHEN and CDR2 as SYDVKM. The CDR3 region is CASSVLAGGPQGELFF. DNA of the CDR3: TGTGCCAGCAGTGTACTAGCGGGGGGACCCCAAGGGGAGCTGTTTTTT.

The chain joins TRBV5-1 to TRBJ2-7, with 9 bases aligning to TRBD1. V dropped 3 bases and J dropped 3; count of bases not matched to a gene: 7. The CDR3 contains 15 residues. The germline V gene has CDR1 SGHRS and CDR2 YFSETQ. In DNA, the CDR3 is TGCGCCAGCAGCTCCCCGGGACAGGGACTCTACGAGCAGTACTTC. The encoded protein is CASSSPGQGLYEQYF.

V usage is TRBV7-2 and J usage is TRBJ2-2; D unclear. This CDR3 has 12 residues. Germline V gene data show CDR1 as SGHTA and CDR2 as FQGNSA. V lost 3 bases, J lost 7 bases, and 6 bases lay in between. CDR3 bases: TGTGCCAGCAGCTTTTCCTTCGGGGAGCTGTTTTTT. Protein: CASSFSFGELFF.

This chain joins TRBV13 and TRBJ2-1, with 10 bases matching TRBD2. Losses at the gene ends were 5 bases for V and 6 bases for J; bases not matched to a gene: 10. The CDR3 loop spans 16 amino acids. Germline V gene sequence: CDR1 PRHDT, CDR2 FYEKMQ (reference sequence). The CDR3 nucleotides read TGTGCCAGCAGCACAGTTAGCGGGGGGCCTGGCAATGAGCAGTTCTTC. Translation gives CASSTVSGGPGNEQFF.

The V gene is TRBV15, the J gene TRBJ2-7, with D possibly being TRBD2 (6 bases). The germline V gene has CDR1 LNHNV and CDR2 YYDKDF (reference sequence). This CDR3 is 14 amino acids long. V was trimmed by 0 bases and J by 3 bases, leaving 9 bases between them. The CDR3 bases are TGTGCCACCAGCAGAGATCGGGGGATCTACGAGCAGTACTTC. As protein: CATSRDRGIYEQYF.

This clone was seen once. The V and J genes are TRBV6-5 and TRBJ2-7; 7 nucleotides agree with TRBD1. CDR1 and CDR2 (germline): MNHEY, SVGAGI. This CDR3 contains 14 residues. V dropped 0 bases and J dropped 3; count of bases not matched to a gene: 2. In DNA form, the CDR3 reads TGTGCCAGCAGTTACTCGGCAGGGGGCTACGAGCAGTACTTC. The encoded protein is CASSYSAGGYEQYF.

This clone showed up just once. V usage is TRBV5-1 and J usage is TRBJ2-7, with 15 bases aligning to TRBD2. V was clipped by 0 bases and J by 5 bases; unmatched bases: 6. The CDR3 consists of 17 residues. Germline V lookup: CDR1 SGHRS, CDR2 YFSETQ. CDR3 sequence reads: CASSLARTSGREDEQYF. The CDR3 bases are TGCGCCAGCAGCTTGGCCAGGACTAGCGGGAGGGAGGACGAGCAGTACTTC.

J is TRBJ2-1 and V is TRBV7-8; no clear D. CDR1 and CDR2 from the germline V gene are SGHVS and FQNEAQ. The V end lost 5 bases, the J end lost 9 bases, and 14 bases lay between the germline ends. The CDR3 is made up of 13 amino acids. Here the CDR3 DNA reads TGTGCCAGCAGCACCCTTGCCGGGTTTGAGCAGTTCTTC. As protein: CASSTLAGFEQFF.

The gene calls are TRBV7-2 and TRBJ2-3; 10 bases map to TRBD2. This CDR3 has 15 residues. Germline CDR1 and CDR2: SGHTA and FQGNSA. The V segment lost 1 base and the J segment 6 bases; nucleotides outside the gene matches: 4. The CDR3 here is CASSLGAGGRDTQYF. CDR3 coding DNA: TGTGCCAGCAGCTTAGGAGCGGGGGGGCGGGATACGCAGTATTTT.

This chain connects TRBV5-1 to TRBJ2-2; 9 nucleotides match TRBD1. Germline trimming cut 3 bases from V and 2 bases from J; bases unmatched to any gene: 5. This CDR3 region has 16 residues. CDR1 is SGHRS and CDR2 is YFSETQ in the germline V gene. Here the CDR3 reads CASSSSTGGNTGELFF. DNA for the CDR3: TGCGCCAGCAGCTCTTCAACAGGGGGCAACACCGGGGAGCTGTTTTTT.

The V call is TRBV28, the J call TRBJ1-1; D might be TRBD1 (6 bases). The germline V gene encodes CDR1 MDHEN and CDR2 SYDVKM. There are 16 residues in the CDR3. V was clipped by 4 bases and J by 1 base, with 16 bases between them. The CDR3 DNA reads TGTGCCAGCAGTTCCCCCCCCAGGGGTGGGAACACTGAAGCTTTCTTT. Translation: CASSSPPRGGNTEAFF. Full variable domain (outside the CDR3, taken from reference TRBV28 and TRBJ1-1): DVKVTQSSRYLVKRTGEKVFLECVQDMDHENMFWYRQDPGLGLRLIYFSYDVKMKEKGDIPEGYSVSREKKERFSLILESASTNQTSMYLCASSSPPRGGNTEAFFGQGTRLTVV.

This clone showed up just a few times. Different DNA sequences within this sample yield the same CDR3. The CDR3 DNA reads as TGTGCCATCAGTGGTCCCGGACAGGCGGCCATATATTTT. This translates into CAISGPGQAAIYF. The chain joins TRBV10-3 to TRBJ1-3; 7 positions agree with TRBD1. J lost 11 bases, V lost 4 bases, and 8 bases had no gene match. Germline V gene lookup returns CDR1 ENHRY and CDR2 SYGVKD. CDR3 length equals 13 residues.

The V gene is TRBV4-2, the J gene TRBJ1-1; no reliable D call. CDR1 is LGHNA and CDR2 is YNFKEQ in the germline V gene. V was trimmed by 1 base and J by 2 bases, leaving 11 bases between them. This CDR3 has 15 amino acids. CDR3 nucleotide sequence: TGTGCCAGCAGCCAAGTACGGGAGATAAACACTGAAGCTTTCTTT. Translating gives CASSQVREINTEAFF.

The V gene is TRBV5-3, the J gene TRBJ2-7; 12 nucleotides agree with TRBD2. TRBV5-3 is recorded as an ORF, its role being uncertain. V lost 4 bases, J lost 3 bases, and 5 bases stayed unmatched. This CDR3 region has 15 residues. The CDR3 sequence: CARSRLAGAYYEQYF. CDR3 DNA: TGTGCCAGAAGCCGACTAGCGGGAGCCTACTACGAGCAGTACTTC.

The chain joins TRBV28 to TRBJ2-7, with TRBD2 identical over 8 bases. Germline V lookup: CDR1 MDHEN, CDR2 SYDVKM. V was clipped by 5 bases and J by 1 base; unmatched bases: 10. This CDR3 contains 16 residues. The CDR3, as DNA: TGTGCCAGCAGTGGGCCTCTACTAGCGGCGTCCTACGAGCAGTACTTC. The encoded protein is CASSGPLLAASYEQYF. Drawing the rest from reference TRBV28 and TRBJ2-7, the complete variable domain is DVKVTQSSRYLVKRTGEKVFLECVQDMDHENMFWYRQDPGLGLRLIYFSYDVKMKEKGDIPEGYSVSREKKERFSLILESASTNQTSMYLCASSGPLLAASYEQYFGPGTRLTVT.

J is TRBJ2-1 and V is TRBV27, with a tentative D call TRBD2 (5 bases). Germline assignment: CDR1 MNHEY and CDR2 SMNVEV (reference sequence). V was pared by 4 bases and J by 1 base, with 8 bases between. The CDR3 is 14 amino acids. This CDR3 reads CASSSGSSYNEQFF. The CDR3 DNA reads TGTGCCAGCAGTTCTGGGAGTTCCTACAATGAGCAGTTCTTC.

This clone was seen more than once but under ten times. This chain joins TRBV5-4 and TRBJ2-7; maybe TRBD2 (7 bases). CDR3 size: 15 residues. The V end lost 4 bases, the J end lost 2 bases, and 16 bases lay between the germline ends. Germline CDR1 reads SGHNT; CDR2 reads YYREEE (reference sequence). The CDR3 sequence is CASSQAAGDTYEQYF. In nucleotides, the CDR3 is TGTGCCAGCAGCCAAGCGGCGGGGGACACCTACGAGCAGTACTTC.

This clone was observed a few times. The chain is built from TRBV11-1 and TRBJ2-7, with 9 nucleotides matching TRBD1. The V segment lost 3 bases and the J segment 6 bases; nucleotides outside the gene matches: 9. CDR3 length equals 15 residues. The germline V gene has CDR1 SGHAT and CDR2 FQDESV (reference sequence). CDR3 loop: CASSLTGTGPIEQYF. For the CDR3, the DNA is TGTGCCAGCAGCTTGACAGGGACAGGGCCGATCGAGCAGTACTTC. Looking up the rest from reference TRBV11-1 and TRBJ2-7 gives the full variable domain: EAEVAQSPRYKITEKSQAVAFWCDPISGHATLYWYRQILGQGPELLVQFQDESVVDDSQLPKDRFSAERLKGVDSTLKIQPAELGDSAMYLCASSLTGTGPIEQYFGPGTRLTVT.

The chain recombines TRBV7-2 with TRBJ1-2; 7 bases fit TRBD1. The CDR3 spans 17 residues. Germline lookup yields CDR1 SGHTA and CDR2 FQGNSA. V lost 3 bases, J lost 4 bases, and 14 bases stayed unmatched. The CDR3 DNA is TGTGCCAGCAGCTTCCCTCCGGGCAGGGGGGCTGTCTATGGCTACACCTTC. This sequence encodes CASSFPPGRGAVYGYTF.

The chain has TRBV5-5 and TRBJ2-7; D may be TRBD1 (5 bases). Germline V CDR1 and CDR2: SGHKS, YYEKEE (reference sequence). V gave up 4 bases and J gave up 1 base, with 15 bases separating them. The CDR3 is made up of 15 amino acids. The CDR3 coding sequence is TGTGCCAGCAGCCTGACAGCAACCATATCCTACGAGCAGTACTTC. Encoded protein: CASSLTATISYEQYF.

The chain uses TRBV7-8 and TRBJ1-5; 8 bases are a match to TRBD1. Germline assignment: CDR1 SGHVS and CDR2 FQNEAQ. J gave up 12 bases and V 5 bases, and 6 bases lay outside the gene matches. This CDR3 has 12 amino acids. CDR3 coding DNA: TGTGCCAGCAGCCTCACCGGGACAGGCCAGCATTTT. The encoded protein is CASSLTGTGQHF.

The J gene is TRBJ1-3, the V gene TRBV5-1; 7 nucleotides line up with TRBD1. V shed 4 bases and J 2 bases; nucleotides not matched to a gene: 3. This CDR3 comprises 14 residues. The germline CDR1 and CDR2 sequences are SGHRS and YFSETQ. CDR3 bases: TGCGCCAGCAGCGACACAGGGGCTGGAAACACCATATATTTT. Translating it yields CASSDTGAGNTIYF.

The rearrangement links TRBV18 to TRBJ2-5; TRBD1 agrees at 8 bases. The CDR3 is 14 amino acids. The junction had 7 bases not matched to a gene; V was cut back by 3 bases and J by 7 bases. CDR1 is KGHSH, CDR2 LQKENI, per germline. In DNA, the CDR3 is TGTGCCAGCTCACCGACAGGGGCCCTAGGGACCCAGTACTTC. Protein: CASSPTGALGTQYF.